This T cell receptor (beta chain) was retrieved from a study of T cells in Graves' hyperthyroidism and ophthalmopathy. Study-wide points: Before onset, by a median of about seven months, the model predicted ophthalmopathy.

Recently diagnosed hyperthyroidism of less than 2 months' duration affected patients aged 18 to 65. Extraction of PBMCs used 8.5 to 10 ml of fresh peripheral blood. In its sample, this clonotype was seen a few times. Its specificity is not known. Using RNA transcripts as the source, TCR beta CDR3 regions were amplified. HTBI primers were the set used in a first-round RT-PCR of the TCR CDR3. In TCRdb, the multiplex PCR reads were re-called with MiXCR into one record per CDR3 protein. Seen here are over 650,000 distinct CDR3 sequences, less than 20% observed once, and the top ten hold about 8.4%. CDR1 is MNHNS and CDR2 is SASEGT in the germline V gene. The CDR3 has 16 amino acids. Trimming left V 0 bases short and J 2 bases short, with 14 bases between.

This sequence was found in a man aged 18 to 29 with Graves' hyperthyroidism. Material for sequencing was blood. V usage is TRBV6-1 and J usage is TRBJ2-7; D is possibly TRBD1 or TRBD2 (5 bases each). CDR3 DNA sequence: TGTGCCAGCAGTGAAGCGCCTGGGGGTTTGACCTACGAGCAGTACTTC. It translates to CASSEAPGGLTYEQYF.